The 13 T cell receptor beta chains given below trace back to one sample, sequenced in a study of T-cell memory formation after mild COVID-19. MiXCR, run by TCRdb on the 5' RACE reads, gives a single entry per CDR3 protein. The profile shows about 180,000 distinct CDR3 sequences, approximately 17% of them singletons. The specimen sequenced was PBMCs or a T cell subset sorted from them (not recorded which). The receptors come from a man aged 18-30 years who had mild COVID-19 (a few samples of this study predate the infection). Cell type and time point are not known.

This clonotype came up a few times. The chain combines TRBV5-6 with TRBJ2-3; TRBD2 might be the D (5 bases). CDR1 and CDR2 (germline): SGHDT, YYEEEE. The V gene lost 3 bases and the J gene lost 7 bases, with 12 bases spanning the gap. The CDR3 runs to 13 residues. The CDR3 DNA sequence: TGTGCCAGCAGCTCCCCCGGGAAGAATACGCAGTATTTT. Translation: CASSSPGKNTQYF.

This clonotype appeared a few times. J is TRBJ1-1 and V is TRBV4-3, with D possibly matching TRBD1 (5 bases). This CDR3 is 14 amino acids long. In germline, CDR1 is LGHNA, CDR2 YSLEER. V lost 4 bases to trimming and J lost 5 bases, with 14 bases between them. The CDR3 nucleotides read TGCGCCAGCAGCCCCCCGGGGCCCCTAACTGAAGCTTTCTTT. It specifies CASSPPGPLTEAFF.

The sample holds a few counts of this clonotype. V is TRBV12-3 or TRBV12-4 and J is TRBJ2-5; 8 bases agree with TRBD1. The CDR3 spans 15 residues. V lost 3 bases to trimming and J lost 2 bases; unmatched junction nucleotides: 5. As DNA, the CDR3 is TGTGCCAGCAGTTTTCCCGACAGGGGTCAAGAGACCCAGTACTTC. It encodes CASSFPDRGQETQYF.

Written as DNA, the CDR3 is TGTGCCAGCAGCTTATCAAGGGGGCAATACTATGGCTACACCTTC. Translation gives CASSLSRGQYYGYTF. The chain combines TRBV5-6 with TRBJ1-2; 7 bases agree with TRBD1. The CDR3 has 15 residues. Germline lookup yields CDR1 SGHDT and CDR2 YYEEEE. V lost 2 bases, J lost 3 bases, and 7 bases stayed unmatched.

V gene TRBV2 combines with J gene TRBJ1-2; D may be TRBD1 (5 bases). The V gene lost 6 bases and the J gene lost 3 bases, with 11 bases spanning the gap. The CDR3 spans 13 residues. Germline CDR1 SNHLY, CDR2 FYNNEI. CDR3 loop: CASSLDRYYGYTF. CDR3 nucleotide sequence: TGTGCCAGCAGCTTAGACAGATACTATGGCTACACCTTC.

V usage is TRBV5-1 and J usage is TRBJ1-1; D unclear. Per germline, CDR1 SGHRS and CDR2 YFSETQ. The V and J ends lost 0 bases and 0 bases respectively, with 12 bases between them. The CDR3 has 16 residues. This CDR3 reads CASSLVAVRMNTEAFF. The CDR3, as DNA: TGCGCCAGCAGCTTGGTAGCGGTGAGGATGAACACTGAAGCTTTCTTT.

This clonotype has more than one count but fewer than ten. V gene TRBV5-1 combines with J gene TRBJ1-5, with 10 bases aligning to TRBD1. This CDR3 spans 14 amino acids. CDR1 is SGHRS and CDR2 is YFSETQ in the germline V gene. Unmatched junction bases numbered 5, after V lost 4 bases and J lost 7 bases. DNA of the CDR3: TGCGCCAGCAGCCCGACGACAGGGGGCCAGCCCCAGCATTTT. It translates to CASSPTTGGQPQHF.

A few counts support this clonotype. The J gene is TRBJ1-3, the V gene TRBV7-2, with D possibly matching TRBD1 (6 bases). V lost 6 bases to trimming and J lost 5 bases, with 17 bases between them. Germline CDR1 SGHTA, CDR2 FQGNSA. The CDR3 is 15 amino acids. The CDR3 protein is CASRPQGRVRNTIYF. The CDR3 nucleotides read TGTGCCAGCAGGCCCCAGGGGCGGGTTAGAAACACCATATATTTT.

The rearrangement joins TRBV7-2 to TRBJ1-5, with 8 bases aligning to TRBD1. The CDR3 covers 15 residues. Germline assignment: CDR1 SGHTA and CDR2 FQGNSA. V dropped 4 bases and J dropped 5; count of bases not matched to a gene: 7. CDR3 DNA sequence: TGTGCCAGCAGCTCCCTGACAGGGGCCTATCAGCCCCAGCATTTT. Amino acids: CASSSLTGAYQPQHF.

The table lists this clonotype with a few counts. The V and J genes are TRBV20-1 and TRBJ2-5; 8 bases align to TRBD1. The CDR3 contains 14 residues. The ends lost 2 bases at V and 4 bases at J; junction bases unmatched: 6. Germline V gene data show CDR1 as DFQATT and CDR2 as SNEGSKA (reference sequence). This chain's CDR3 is CSARSWTGLETQYF. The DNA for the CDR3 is TGCAGTGCTAGATCCTGGACAGGGCTAGAGACCCAGTACTTC.

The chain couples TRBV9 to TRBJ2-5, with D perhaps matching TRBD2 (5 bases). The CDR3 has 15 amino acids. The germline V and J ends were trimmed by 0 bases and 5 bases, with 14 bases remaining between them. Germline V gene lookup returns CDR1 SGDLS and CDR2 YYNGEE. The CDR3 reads CASSVAVAGGETQYF. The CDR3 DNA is TGTGCCAGCAGCGTAGCTGTGGCCGGAGGTGAGACCCAGTACTTC. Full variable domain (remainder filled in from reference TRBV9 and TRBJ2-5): DSGVTQTPKHLITATGQRVTLRCSPRSGDLSVYWYQQSLDQGLQFLIQYYNGEERAKGNILERFSAQQFPDLHSELNLSSLELGDSALYFCASSVAVAGGETQYFGPGTRLLVL.

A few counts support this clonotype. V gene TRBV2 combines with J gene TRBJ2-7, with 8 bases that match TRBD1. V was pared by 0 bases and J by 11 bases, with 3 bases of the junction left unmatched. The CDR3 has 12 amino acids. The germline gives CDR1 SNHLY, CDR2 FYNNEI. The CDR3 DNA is TGTGCCAGCAGTGAAGCCCAGGGGGCAGAGTACTTC. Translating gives CASSEAQGAEYF.

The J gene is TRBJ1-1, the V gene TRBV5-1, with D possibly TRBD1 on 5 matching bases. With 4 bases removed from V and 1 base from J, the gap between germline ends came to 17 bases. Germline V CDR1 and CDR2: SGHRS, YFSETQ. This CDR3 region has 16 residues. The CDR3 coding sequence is TGCGCCAGCAGCACCCCCCCATGGGGGGAGAACACTGAAGCTTTCTTT. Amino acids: CASSTPPWGENTEAFF.